This TCR beta chain was obtained from a study of shared clonotypes between healthy human individuals. Study-level results: Clonotype sharing among the donors was expected to vary with sequencing depth. Among a handful of donors, approximately 5% of naive CD4 clonotypes were found in common.

Comment on this clone: Its antigen is not known.

Unmatched junction bases numbered 13, after V lost 5 bases and J lost 1 base. CDR3 length equals 18 residues. CDR1 and CDR2 from the germline V gene are MGHDK and SYGVNS. Some clones are missing from TCRdb's copy, which holds only in-frame ones; the method was immunoSEQ multiplex PCR. The sample shows roughly 2,300,000 clones, around 93% of them seen only once. Study donors comprised healthy, HIV-negative adults devoid of recent acute infection or vaccination. A CD45RA+ naive subset and a CD45RA-negative memory subset were split from CD4+ cells. The source material was naive CD4+ T cells from PBMCs. Specified subset: CD45RA+ positively selected. This chain links TRBV25-1 with TRBJ2-1; TRBD2 matches 8 bases. The source of this sequence is a man aged 18 to 30 in good health. Some clones in this sample may be carry-over from other donors' samples. This CDR3 is CASSPTTGASGSYNEQFF. The CDR3 region has the DNA TGTGCCAGCAGTCCTACCACCGGGGCTAGCGGGTCCTACAATGAGCAGTTCTTC.